These 18 T cell receptor beta chains originate from one sample sequenced in a study of blood T cell repertoires in COVID-19. Profiled with immunoSEQ multiplex PCR; TCRdb holds only in-frame clones, not every one. The data show 150,000 to 200,000 clones, with roughly 83% seen just once and 5.2% held by the top ten. Sequencing input: PBMCs or T cells enriched from blood (not recorded which). The receptors stem from a man between 65 and 85 years old who had been exposed to COVID-19.

Here the CDR3 DNA reads TGCGCCAGCAGCCATAGCGGGAGTGGAACCTACAATGAGCAGTTCTTC. This sequence encodes CASSHSGSGTYNEQFF. The chain employs TRBV5-1 and TRBJ2-1, with 9 bases lining up with TRBD2. This CDR3 has 16 amino acids. CDR1 SGHRS and CDR2 YFSETQ come from the germline V gene. V shed 4 bases and J 2 bases; nucleotides not matched to a gene: 7.

V and J are TRBV4-2 and TRBJ1-2, with 7 bases fitting TRBD1. The J segment lost 4 bases and the V segment lost 1 base, leaving 6 bases of the junction unmatched. Germline V lookup: CDR1 LGHNA, CDR2 YNFKEQ. The CDR3 totals 15 residues. CDR3 DNA sequence: TGTGCCAGCAGCCAAGTTGGGACAGTTGCCTATGGCTACACCTTC. Residues: CASSQVGTVAYGYTF.

This clone was recorded only once. This chain uses TRBV2 with TRBJ1-1; D is possibly TRBD1 (5 bases). This CDR3 comprises 14 residues. V lost 0 bases and J 4 bases, leaving 9 bases between the germline ends. From germline, CDR1 is SNHLY and CDR2 FYNNEI. CDR3 DNA sequence: TGTGCCAGCAGTGAAGCCAGGGTGGGCACTGAAGCTTTCTTT. It yields the protein CASSEARVGTEAFF.

The sample holds one count of this clone. The chain links TRBV24-1 to TRBJ2-7; D remains ambiguous. Germline lookup yields CDR1 KGHDR and CDR2 SFDVKD. V lost 1 base, J lost 9 bases, and 12 bases lay in between. The CDR3 covers 13 residues. The CDR3 spells CATSDFTAPGQYF. The CDR3 DNA is TGTGCCACCAGTGATTTCACTGCCCCGGGGCAGTACTTC.

The chain uses TRBV4-3 and TRBJ2-2, with D possibly being TRBD1 (6 bases). This CDR3 contains 18 residues. Trimming left V 0 bases short and J 4 bases short, with 18 bases between. Per germline, CDR1 LGHNA and CDR2 YSLEER. CDR3 in amino acids: CASSQDRGRGSVTGELFF. As DNA, the CDR3 is TGCGCCAGCAGCCAAGATCGGGGCAGGGGAAGTGTCACCGGGGAGCTGTTTTTT.

V is TRBV30 and J is TRBJ1-3; TRBD1 matches at 9 bases. The V gene's germline CDR1 is GTSNPN and CDR2 SVGIG (reference sequence). The ends lost 2 bases at V and 2 bases at J; junction bases unmatched: 22. This CDR3 has 21 residues. DNA of the CDR3: TGTGCCTGGAGTCCACCCCCCTGGGGGGGACAGGGAAGCTGGGCTGGAAACACCATATATTTT. Protein product: CAWSPPPWGGQGSWAGNTIYF.

This chain joins TRBV7-2 and TRBJ2-4; weak D call: TRBD1 (7 bases). Germline-derived CDR1 and CDR2 are SGHTA and FQGNSA. The length of the CDR3 is 18 residues. V lost 1 base and J lost 3, with 19 bases in between. CDR3 residues: CASSLEFGGGSVKNIQYF. The DNA of the CDR3 is TGTGCCAGCAGCTTAGAGTTCGGAGGGGGCTCGGTCAAAAACATTCAGTACTTC.

This clone occurred once. The genes are TRBV7-3 and TRBJ1-1, with D perhaps matching TRBD1 (6 bases). V lost 4 bases to trimming and J lost 7 bases, with 13 bases between them. The V gene's germline CDR1 is SGHTA and CDR2 FQGTGA. The length of the CDR3 is 13 residues. Here the CDR3 reads CASSSRGAGEAFF. In DNA, the CDR3 is TGTGCCAGCAGCTCCAGGGGTGCGGGTGAAGCTTTCTTT.

This chain connects TRBV6-5 to TRBJ1-1; D is unclear. The CDR3 contains 14 residues. The germline gives CDR1 MNHEY, CDR2 SVGAGI. V dropped 7 bases and J dropped 5 bases, with 17 bases sitting between them. The DNA of the CDR3 is TGTGCCAGCACCAACCCAGGAGGGAGGACTGAAGCTTTCTTT. This codes for CASTNPGGRTEAFF.

This clone is a singleton in its sample. The junction departs from germline at one end; a sequencing error may be responsible. V is TRBV9 and J is TRBJ1-6, with a weak D call TRBD1 (6 bases). The CDR3 extends over 13 amino acids. Germline V gene sequence: CDR1 SGDLS, CDR2 YYNGEE. The CDR3 loop reads CASSEGDNSALHF. In DNA form, the CDR3 reads TGTGCCAGCAGCGAGGGGGATAATTCAGCCCTCCACTTT.

The chain carries TRBV27 and TRBJ1-5; D may be TRBD1 (5 bases). The CDR3 runs to 16 residues. The V gene's germline CDR1 is MNHEY and CDR2 SMNVEV (reference sequence). V lost 10 bases and J lost 5, with 24 bases in between. CDR3 DNA: TGTGCCACCCCATACGTCAGGGTGCCGTTCGATCAGCCCCAGCATTTT. Protein: CATPYVRVPFDQPQHF.

This chain joins TRBV9 and TRBJ2-5, with D possibly being TRBD1 (6 bases). Germline V gene lookup returns CDR1 SGDLS and CDR2 YYNGEE. The CDR3 extends over 14 amino acids. Trimming took off 3 bases at V and 5 bases at J, with 14 bases between the two ends. CDR3 loop: CASSASTGRETQYF. In DNA, the CDR3 is TGTGCCAGCAGCGCCTCCACAGGGCGGGAGACCCAGTACTTC.

The DNA of the CDR3 is TGTGCCAGTAGTGAGAGGGGGTTCTATGGCTACACCTTC. The encoded protein is CASSERGFYGYTF. The V call is TRBV19, the J call TRBJ1-2; weak D call: TRBD1 (6 bases). The germline CDR1 and CDR2 sequences are LNHDA and SQIVND (reference sequence). V lost 5 bases to trimming and J lost 4 bases, with 11 bases between them. The CDR3 length is 13 residues.

The chain uses TRBV28 and TRBJ2-7; D unclear. Germline V gene lookup returns CDR1 MDHEN and CDR2 SYDVKM. This CDR3 comprises 13 residues. Deletions cut 5 bases from V and 2 bases from J, with 10 bases between. This CDR3 reads CASSLYPTYEQYF. DNA for the CDR3: TGTGCCAGCAGTCTCTACCCCACCTACGAGCAGTACTTC.

The CDR3: CASSLVPRHEAFF. DNA for the CDR3: TGTGCCAGCAGCTTAGTTCCCAGGCACGAAGCTTTCTTT. The chain has TRBV7-2 and TRBJ1-1; no clear D gene. CDR3 length: 13 amino acids. Looked up from germline, CDR1 is SGHTA and CDR2 is FQGNSA. With 1 base removed from V and 8 bases from J, the gap between germline ends came to 11 bases.

This clone was counted only a few times. This sequence joins TRBV10-3 and TRBJ2-5; tentative D call: TRBD1 (5 bases). Trimming removed 6 bases at V and 1 base at J, with 9 bases between. The CDR3 is made up of 13 amino acids. The germline CDR1 and CDR2 sequences are ENHRY and SYGVKD. The CDR3 protein is CAIRTVTQETQYF. For the CDR3, the DNA is TGTGCCATCAGGACAGTTACCCAAGAGACCCAGTACTTC.

V is TRBV4-3 and J is TRBJ2-3; 9 positions match TRBD2. CDR1 and CDR2 from the germline V gene are LGHNA and YSLEER. The CDR3 sequence is 13 residues long. The ends lost 4 bases at V and 5 bases at J; junction bases unmatched: 1. The CDR3 spells CASSRTSEDTQYF. The CDR3 region has the DNA TGCGCCAGCAGCCGGACTAGCGAAGATACGCAGTATTTT.

This clone was detected once. V usage is TRBV19 and J usage is TRBJ2-2; 9 bases align to TRBD2. CDR3 length: 16 amino acids. With 5 bases clipped from V and 4 bases from J, the junction kept 8 bases outside the gene matches. In germline, CDR1 is LNHDA, CDR2 SQIVND (reference sequence). CDR3 nucleotide sequence: TGTGCCAGTAGTTTCGTAGCGGGAGAGTTCACCGGGGAGCTGTTTTTT. Amino acids: CASSFVAGEFTGELFF.